This T cell receptor (beta chain) stems from a study of shared clonotypes between healthy human individuals. Study at large: Contributing individuals were a couple of females and three males aged 18 to 49.

Running of the assay took place at deep level. Method: immunoSEQ multiplex PCR; TCRdb's copy keeps in-frame clones and lacks some. The sample includes 2,500,000 or so clones, around nine tenths seen only once; the top ten take around 0.14%. Adult donors, all healthy and HIV-negative, had no recent acute infections or vaccinations. The CDR3 sequence is 16 residues long. Germline V CDR1 and CDR2: SGHRS, YFSETQ. V shed 4 bases, J shed 4 bases, and the junction held 11 bases outside the gene matches. The sample was naive CD4+ T cells sorted from blood. Subset described: CD45RA+ positively selected. The gene calls are TRBV5-1 and TRBJ1-3; 7 nucleotides align to TRBD1. The source is a man aged 18 to 30 in good health. The CDR3: CASSVGTVAGGNTIYF. The DNA of the CDR3 is TGCGCCAGCAGCGTGGGGACAGTCGCGGGGGGAAACACCATATATTTT.